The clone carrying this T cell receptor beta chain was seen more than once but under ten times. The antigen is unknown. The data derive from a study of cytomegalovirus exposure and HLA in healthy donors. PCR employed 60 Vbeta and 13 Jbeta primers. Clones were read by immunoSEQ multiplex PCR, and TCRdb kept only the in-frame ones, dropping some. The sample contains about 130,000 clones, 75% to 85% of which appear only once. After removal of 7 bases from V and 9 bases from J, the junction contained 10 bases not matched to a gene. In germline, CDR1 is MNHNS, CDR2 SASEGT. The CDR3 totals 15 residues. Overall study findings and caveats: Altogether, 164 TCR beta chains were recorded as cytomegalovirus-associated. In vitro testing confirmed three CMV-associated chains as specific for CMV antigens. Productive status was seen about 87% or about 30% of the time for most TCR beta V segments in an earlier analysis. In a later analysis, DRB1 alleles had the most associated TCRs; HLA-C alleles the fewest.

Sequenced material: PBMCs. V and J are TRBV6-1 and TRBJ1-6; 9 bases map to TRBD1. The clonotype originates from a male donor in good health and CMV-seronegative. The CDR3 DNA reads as TGTGCCAGCACCCTCCGGACAGGGGAAAGTTCACCCCTCCACTTT. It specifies CASTLRTGESSPLHF.